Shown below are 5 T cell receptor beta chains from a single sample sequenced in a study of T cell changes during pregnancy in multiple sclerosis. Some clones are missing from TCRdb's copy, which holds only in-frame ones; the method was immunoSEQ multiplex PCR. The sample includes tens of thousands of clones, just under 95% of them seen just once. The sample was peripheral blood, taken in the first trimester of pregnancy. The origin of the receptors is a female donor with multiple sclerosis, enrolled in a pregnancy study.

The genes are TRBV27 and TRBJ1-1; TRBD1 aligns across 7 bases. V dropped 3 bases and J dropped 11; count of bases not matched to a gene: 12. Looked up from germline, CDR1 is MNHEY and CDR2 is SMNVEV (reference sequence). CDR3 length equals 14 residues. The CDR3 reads CASSFRGTASEAFF. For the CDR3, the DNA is TGTGCCAGCAGTTTCCGGGGGACAGCCTCGGAGGCTTTCTTT.

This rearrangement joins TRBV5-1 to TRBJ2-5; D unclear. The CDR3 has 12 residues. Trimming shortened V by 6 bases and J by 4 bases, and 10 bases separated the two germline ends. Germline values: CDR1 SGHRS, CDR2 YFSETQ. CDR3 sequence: CASNGIGETQYF. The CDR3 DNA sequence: TGCGCCAGCAATGGCATTGGAGAGACCCAGTACTTC.

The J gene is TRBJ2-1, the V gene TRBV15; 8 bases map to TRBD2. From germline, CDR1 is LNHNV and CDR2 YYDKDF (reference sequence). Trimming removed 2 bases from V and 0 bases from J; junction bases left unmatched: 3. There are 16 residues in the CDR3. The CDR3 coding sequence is TGTGCCACCAGCAGACTAGCGGGCGACTCCTACAATGAGCAGTTCTTC. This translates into CATSRLAGDSYNEQFF.

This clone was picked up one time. The CDR3 reads CATGTDLAKNIQYF. The CDR3 coding sequence is TGTGCCACCGGGACAGACTTAGCCAAAAACATTCAGTACTTC. The chain joins TRBV19 to TRBJ2-4; 7 bases map to TRBD1. Germline V CDR1 and CDR2: LNHDA, SQIVND (reference sequence). The CDR3 contains 14 residues. V dropped 10 bases and J dropped 0; count of bases not matched to a gene: 6.

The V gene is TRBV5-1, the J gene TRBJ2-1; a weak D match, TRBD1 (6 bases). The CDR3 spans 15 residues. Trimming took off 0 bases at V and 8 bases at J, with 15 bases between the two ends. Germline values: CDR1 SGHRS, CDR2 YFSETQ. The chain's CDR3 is CASSLDRVVVDEQFF. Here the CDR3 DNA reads TGCGCCAGCAGCTTGGACAGGGTGGTGGTTGATGAGCAGTTCTTC.